A selection of T cell receptor beta chains follows, all from one sample in a study of identical twins. Each CDR3 protein is one row after TCRdb ran MiXCR on the 5' RACE reads. The data contain roughly 150,000 distinct CDR3 sequences, around 3.5% of them singletons. Source material: memory T cells sorted from blood. Receptors were obtained from a man aged 18 to 30 in good health. The CDR3 runs from the conserved cysteine through the conserved F or W. The order of the fields is V gene, J gene, D gene, clone size, CDR3 DNA, CDR3 protein. The D gene is left open where the match is weak. Not all rows give a size; the values are once, few, many and, for expanded clones, a class.

v_call: TRBV6-1; j_call: TRBJ2-1; d_call: TRBD2; clone_size: many; cdr3_nt: TGTGCCACCTCACTAGCGGGAAGAGAGGGCCATGAGCAGTTCTTC; cdr3_aa: CATSLAGREGHEQFF
v_call: TRBV6-5; j_call: TRBJ2-6; d_call: TRBD1; clone_size: many; cdr3_nt: TGTGCCAGCAGTAACCAGGGGGCGCGAGGGGCCAACGTCCTGACTTTC; cdr3_aa: CASSNQGARGANVLTF
v_call: TRBV5-1; j_call: TRBJ1-2; d_call: .; clone_size: many; cdr3_nt: TGCGCCAGCAGCTTCGAGCCTAACTATGGCTACACCTTC; cdr3_aa: CASSFEPNYGYTF
v_call: TRBV19; j_call: TRBJ2-7; d_call: .; clone_size: many; cdr3_nt: TGTGCCAGTAGTACCGGTCCTTCCTACGAGCAGTACTTC; cdr3_aa: CASSTGPSYEQYF
v_call: TRBV5-1; j_call: TRBJ2-1; d_call: .; clone_size: many; cdr3_nt: TGCGCCAGCAGCTCGAGTAACCGAGGGGGGGCCCGCAATGAGCAGTTCTTC; cdr3_aa: CASSSSNRGGARNEQFF
v_call: TRBV28; j_call: TRBJ1-1; d_call: TRBD1; clone_size: many; cdr3_nt: TGTGCCAGCAGTTTATACTTCCGGACAGGCTTGAACACTGAAGCTTTCTTT; cdr3_aa: CASSLYFRTGLNTEAFF
v_call: TRBV6-2/TRBV6-3; j_call: TRBJ1-4; d_call: .; clone_size: few; cdr3_nt: TGTGCCAGCAACAGTGGCGGACAGCGTAATGAAAAACTGTTTTTT; cdr3_aa: CASNSGGQRNEKLFF
v_call: TRBV5-5; j_call: TRBJ1-2; d_call: .; clone_size: many; cdr3_nt: TGTGCCAGCAGCCGCCCAATACAGACAGACTATGGCTACACCTTC; cdr3_aa: CASSRPIQTDYGYTF
v_call: TRBV30; j_call: TRBJ1-5; d_call: .; clone_size: many; cdr3_nt: TGTGCCTGGAGTGTTGGAAGCAATCAGCCCCAGCATTTT; cdr3_aa: CAWSVGSNQPQHF
v_call: TRBV5-1; j_call: TRBJ1-5; d_call: .; clone_size: many; cdr3_nt: TGCGCCAGCGGAAGGGGTCCCAGGGTGCCCCAGCATTTT; cdr3_aa: CASGRGPRVPQHF
v_call: TRBV12-3/TRBV12-4; j_call: TRBJ2-2; d_call: .; clone_size: many; cdr3_nt: TGTGCCAGCAAGGAGGTGGGGGCGGCCACCGGGGAGCTGTTTTTT; cdr3_aa: CASKEVGAATGELFF
v_call: TRBV14; j_call: TRBJ1-1; d_call: .; clone_size: many; cdr3_nt: TGTGCCAGCAATGTTGGGAGGAACACTGAAGCTTTCTTT; cdr3_aa: CASNVGRNTEAFF
v_call: TRBV28; j_call: TRBJ1-2; d_call: TRBD1; clone_size: .; cdr3_nt: TGTGCCAGCGGGACAGCCTTGAGTGGCTACACCTTC; cdr3_aa: CASGTALSGYTF
v_call: TRBV6-2/TRBV6-3; j_call: TRBJ2-3; d_call: .; clone_size: many; cdr3_nt: TGTGCCAGCAGTTACTCACCCCCCGGGCGTGATACGCAGTATTTT; cdr3_aa: CASSYSPPGRDTQYF
v_call: TRBV28; j_call: TRBJ2-5; d_call: .; clone_size: many; cdr3_nt: TGTGCCAGCAGTGGAGGGTCTGGAGAGACCCAGTACTTC; cdr3_aa: CASSGGSGETQYF
v_call: TRBV28; j_call: TRBJ2-3; d_call: .; clone_size: many; cdr3_nt: TGTGCCAGCAGTAAAGGGCGAGATACGCAGTATTTT; cdr3_aa: CASSKGRDTQYF
v_call: TRBV5-6; j_call: TRBJ2-1; d_call: .; clone_size: many; cdr3_nt: TGTGCCAGCAGCTTGGGGGAGGAGCAGTTCTTC; cdr3_aa: CASSLGEEQFF